A selection of T cell receptor beta chains follows, all from one sample in a study of T cell changes during pregnancy in multiple sclerosis. Generated by immunoSEQ multiplex PCR, the TCRdb table keeps only in-frame clones and is missing some. There are over 30,000 clones in the sample; about 90% occur only once, and approximately 3.3% lies in the top ten. Sequencing was performed on CD8+ T cells from peripheral blood mononuclear cells, taken in the third trimester of pregnancy. These receptors originate from a female donor with multiple sclerosis, enrolled in a pregnancy study. Both conserved end residues are part of each CDR3. Fields, in order: V gene, clone size, D gene, J gene, CDR3 DNA, CDR3 protein. D genes are given only for firm matches. Size is omitted from some rows. Given values are once, few, many or a class for expanded clones.

v_gene: TRBV4-3
abundance: -
d_gene: -
j_gene: TRBJ2-1
CDR3nt: TGCGCCAGCAGCCAAGAGGTAGCAGCTAGCGTTGGGAATGAGCAGTTCTTC
CDR3aa: CASSQEVAASVGNEQFF

v_gene: TRBV7-6
abundance: -
d_gene: -
j_gene: TRBJ2-2
CDR3nt: TGTGCCAGCAGCTTAGTAGTAGCCGGGGAGCTGTTTTTT
CDR3aa: CASSLVVAGELFF

v_gene: TRBV27
abundance: once
d_gene: -
j_gene: TRBJ1-1
CDR3nt: TGTGCCAGCGTTCCGGCCGGGGTCACTGAAGCTTTCTTT
CDR3aa: CASVPAGVTEAFF

v_gene: TRBV4-3
abundance: -
d_gene: TRBD1
j_gene: TRBJ1-1
CDR3nt: TGCGCCAGCAGCCAAGAAACAGGGGTGGACACTGAAGCTTTCTTT
CDR3aa: CASSQETGVDTEAFF

v_gene: TRBV30
abundance: -
d_gene: TRBD1
j_gene: TRBJ1-1
CDR3nt: TGTGCCTGGTCACTCACAGGGGGCTCTGAAGCTTTCTTT
CDR3aa: CAWSLTGGSEAFF

v_gene: TRBV9
abundance: many
d_gene: -
j_gene: TRBJ1-2
CDR3nt: TGTGCCAGCAGCGTAGAGGGGTACAGGGACTATGGCTACACCTTC
CDR3aa: CASSVEGYRDYGYTF

v_gene: TRBV4-3
abundance: -
d_gene: TRBD2
j_gene: TRBJ2-2
CDR3nt: TGCGCCAGCAGCCAAGTTCGGGTTAGCGGGGGGACGAACACCGGGGAGCTGTTTTTT
CDR3aa: CASSQVRVSGGTNTGELFF

v_gene: TRBV5-4
abundance: once
d_gene: -
j_gene: TRBJ2-1
CDR3nt: TGTGCCAGCAGCTTGGGAGTTAGGGGGGGCTCCTACAATGAGCAGTTCTTC
CDR3aa: CASSLGVRGGSYNEQFF

v_gene: TRBV9
abundance: few
d_gene: -
j_gene: TRBJ2-7
CDR3nt: TGTGCCAGCAGCGTAGATTACAGGAGCTCCTACGAGCAGTACTTC
CDR3aa: CASSVDYRSSYEQYF

v_gene: TRBV19
abundance: -
d_gene: TRBD1
j_gene: TRBJ1-1
CDR3nt: TGTGCCAGTTGGCCCAGGGGGGCTGGGGGCACTGAAGCTTTCTTT
CDR3aa: CASWPRGAGGTEAFF

v_gene: TRBV5-1
abundance: -
d_gene: TRBD1
j_gene: TRBJ1-4
CDR3nt: TGCGCCAGCAGCTCTCCACAGGGGGGAGGTGCAACTAATGAAAAACTGTTTTTT
CDR3aa: CASSSPQGGGATNEKLFF

v_gene: TRBV11-2
abundance: -
d_gene: TRBD2
j_gene: TRBJ2-3
CDR3nt: TGTGCCACTGGACTAGCTGAGGATACGCAGTATTTT
CDR3aa: CATGLAEDTQYF

v_gene: TRBV9
abundance: -
d_gene: TRBD1
j_gene: TRBJ1-2
CDR3nt: TGTGCCAGCAGCCCAGGGGACAGAGCTAACTATGGCTACACCTTC
CDR3aa: CASSPGDRANYGYTF

v_gene: TRBV5-8
abundance: -
d_gene: -
j_gene: TRBJ1-5
CDR3nt: TGTGCCAGCAGCTACAGGAATCAGCCCCAGCATTTT
CDR3aa: CASSYRNQPQHF

v_gene: TRBV5-5
abundance: -
d_gene: -
j_gene: TRBJ2-1
CDR3nt: TGTGCCAGCAGCATTAGCGCGGAGCAGTTCTTC
CDR3aa: CASSISAEQFF

v_gene: TRBV12-5
abundance: -
d_gene: -
j_gene: TRBJ1-1
CDR3nt: TGTGCTAGTGGCCCGGGGACTGAAGCTTTCTTT
CDR3aa: CASGPGTEAFF

v_gene: TRBV7-2
abundance: -
d_gene: TRBD1
j_gene: TRBJ2-7
CDR3nt: TGTGCCAGCAGCTCCGGGACAGGGTACTCCTACGAGCAGTACTTC
CDR3aa: CASSSGTGYSYEQYF

v_gene: TRBV7-9
abundance: -
d_gene: TRBD1
j_gene: TRBJ1-5
CDR3nt: TGTGCCAGCAGCCGACAGGGGCGGGAGGGTCAGCCCCAGCATTTT
CDR3aa: CASSRQGREGQPQHF

v_gene: TRBV11-2
abundance: -
d_gene: -
j_gene: TRBJ2-7
CDR3nt: TGTGCCAGCAGCTTAGGTTCCGGCGGATACGAGCAGTACTTC
CDR3aa: CASSLGSGGYEQYF

v_gene: TRBV19
abundance: -
d_gene: -
j_gene: TRBJ1-1
CDR3nt: TGTGCCAGTATGCCAAGACGGGTGCAGCGGAACACTGAAGCTTTCTTT
CDR3aa: CASMPRRVQRNTEAFF

v_gene: TRBV27
abundance: -
d_gene: TRBD2
j_gene: TRBJ2-7
CDR3nt: TGTGCCAGCAGTTTACGGGGGGTTCTCTACGAGCAGTACTTC
CDR3aa: CASSLRGVLYEQYF

v_gene: TRBV6-5
abundance: few
d_gene: -
j_gene: TRBJ1-3
CDR3nt: TGTGCCAGCATTCCCAGCTCTGGAAACACCATATATTTT
CDR3aa: CASIPSSGNTIYF

v_gene: TRBV10-3
abundance: -
d_gene: -
j_gene: TRBJ1-2
CDR3nt: TGTGCCATATCCCTGCGGACAGCGTTGGGCTACACCTTC
CDR3aa: CAISLRTALGYTF

v_gene: TRBV25-1
abundance: few
d_gene: TRBD1
j_gene: TRBJ1-1
CDR3nt: TGTGCCAGCAGTGAGTTACTTGGGACAGATGAAGCTTTCTTT
CDR3aa: CASSELLGTDEAFF

v_gene: TRBV19
abundance: -
d_gene: -
j_gene: TRBJ1-4
CDR3nt: TGTGCCAGTAGTACCTGGACAGATGAAAAACTGTTTTTT
CDR3aa: CASSTWTDEKLFF

v_gene: TRBV27
abundance: -
d_gene: -
j_gene: TRBJ2-5
CDR3nt: TGTGCCAGCAGTTCCGCGGTGGAGACCCAGTACTTC
CDR3aa: CASSSAVETQYF

v_gene: TRBV11-2
abundance: -
d_gene: TRBD2
j_gene: TRBJ2-5
CDR3nt: TGTGCCAGCAGCCCGGGACTAGCGGTCTGGCATGCCCAGTACTTC
CDR3aa: CASSPGLAVWHAQYF

v_gene: TRBV19
abundance: -
d_gene: -
j_gene: TRBJ1-2
CDR3nt: TGTGCCAGTAGTATATGGGCAGATTATGGCTACACCTTC
CDR3aa: CASSIWADYGYTF

v_gene: TRBV7-3
abundance: -
d_gene: TRBD2
j_gene: TRBJ2-3
CDR3nt: TGTGCCAGCAGCCCACGGGGGGGCGGTGCAGATACGCAGTATTTT
CDR3aa: CASSPRGGGADTQYF

v_gene: TRBV4-3
abundance: -
d_gene: -
j_gene: TRBJ1-1
CDR3nt: TGCGCCAGCAGCCAGCACAGTAGCGCGTCTGAAGCTTTCTTT
CDR3aa: CASSQHSSASEAFF

v_gene: TRBV6-4
abundance: many
d_gene: TRBD1
j_gene: TRBJ2-3
CDR3nt: TGTGCCAGCAGTGACTCGGGACAGGCCACAGATACGCAGTATTTT
CDR3aa: CASSDSGQATDTQYF

v_gene: TRBV7-2
abundance: -
d_gene: TRBD1
j_gene: TRBJ2-7
CDR3nt: TGTGCCAGCAGCTTGGACGCGACAGGGTTCGAGCAGTACTTC
CDR3aa: CASSLDATGFEQYF

v_gene: TRBV5-4
abundance: -
d_gene: TRBD1
j_gene: TRBJ1-2
CDR3nt: TGTGCCAGCAGCTCTGGGGGTGGACAGGGGATCTATGGCTACACCTTC
CDR3aa: CASSSGGGQGIYGYTF

v_gene: TRBV19
abundance: -
d_gene: -
j_gene: TRBJ1-1
CDR3nt: TGTGCCAGTATTCAGGGGAGCACTGAAGCTTTCTTT
CDR3aa: CASIQGSTEAFF

v_gene: TRBV19
abundance: -
d_gene: -
j_gene: TRBJ1-1
CDR3nt: TGTGCCAGTAGTATAGCCCTCTACCGCCTGAACACTGAAGCTTTCTTT
CDR3aa: CASSIALYRLNTEAFF